One sample yielded the 23 T cell receptor beta chains listed below, sequenced in a study of blood T cell repertoires in COVID-19. Generated by immunoSEQ multiplex PCR, the TCRdb table keeps only in-frame clones and is missing some. The sample lists more than 200,000 clones, 80% to 90% occurring once. Source material: peripheral blood. The receptor source for this set is a young man with COVID-19, enrolled during active disease.

This chain links TRBV19 with TRBJ1-2; perhaps TRBD1 as D (5 bases). Per the germline V gene, CDR1 is LNHDA and CDR2 is SQIVND (reference sequence). This CDR3 has 13 amino acids. V dropped 5 bases and J dropped 5 bases, with 12 bases sitting between them. The CDR3 nucleotides are TGTGCCAGTAGTGGGGGGACCCCATATGGCTACACCTTC. Translated, it gives CASSGGTPYGYTF. The variable domain in full, completed from reference TRBV19 and TRBJ1-2, reads DGGITQSPKYLFRKEGQNVTLSCEQNLNHDAMYWYRQDPGQGLRLIYYSQIVNDFQKGDIAEGYSVSREKKESFPLTVTSAQKNPTAFYLCASSGGTPYGYTFGSGTRLTVV.

To note about this clone: This sample also contains other DNA sequences that code for the same CDR3. The chain has TRBV24-1 and TRBJ1-5; TRBD1 is a possible D gene (5 bases). The CDR3 covers 13 residues. Germline values: CDR1 KGHDR, CDR2 SFDVKD. V gave up 4 bases and J gave up 7 bases, with 10 bases separating them. CDR3 sequence: CATSDRVDQPQHF. The CDR3 DNA reads as TGTGCCACCAGTGACAGGGTAGACCAGCCCCAGCATTTT.

The genes are TRBV15 and TRBJ2-5; TRBD1 matches at 8 bases. CDR1 is LNHNV and CDR2 is YYDKDF in the germline V gene (reference sequence). CDR3 length: 15 amino acids. Trimming cost V 5 bases and J 4 bases; bases outside gene matches: 9. CDR3 residues: CATSAHGQGGETQYF. The CDR3 bases are TGTGCCACCAGCGCCCACGGACAGGGCGGAGAGACCCAGTACTTC.

V gene TRBV29-1 combines with J gene TRBJ1-1; weak D call: TRBD1 (5 bases). Germline CDR1 is SQVTM and CDR2 is ANQGSEA. The CDR3 loop spans 14 amino acids. V lost 4 bases and J 3 bases, leaving 15 bases between the germline ends. The CDR3: CSVVPRAGYTEAFF. CDR3 DNA: TGCAGCGTTGTTCCCCGGGCAGGGTACACTGAAGCTTTCTTT.

This chain uses TRBV2 with TRBJ1-2; 11 nucleotides align to TRBD1. The CDR3 is 13 amino acids. Germline V gives CDR1 SNHLY, CDR2 FYNNEI. J lost 13 bases, V lost 4 bases, and 8 bases had no gene match. In nucleotides, the CDR3 is TGTGCCAGCAGTGTGGACAGGGGGCGCATACGCACCTTC. Amino acid sequence: CASSVDRGRIRTF. The complete variable domain, with remaining parts taken from reference TRBV2 and TRBJ1-2, reads EPEVTQTPSHQVTQMGQEVILRCVPISNHLYFYWYRQILGQKVEFLVSFYNNEISEKSEIFDDQFSVERPDGSNFTLKIRSTKLEDSAMYFCASSVDRGRIRTFGSGTRLTVV.

V is TRBV9 and J is TRBJ1-2, with TRBD1 matching 11 bases. The germline gives CDR1 SGDLS, CDR2 YYNGEE. The CDR3 covers 18 residues. Trimming removed 3 bases from V and 3 bases from J; junction bases left unmatched: 13. The CDR3 protein is CASSASRDRGGLHYGYTF. For the CDR3, the DNA is TGTGCCAGCAGCGCCTCACGGGACAGGGGGGGACTTCACTATGGCTACACCTTC.

This chain links TRBV28 with TRBJ1-3; no reliable D call. From germline, CDR1 is MDHEN and CDR2 SYDVKM. V was cut by 5 bases and J by 0 bases, with 8 bases left in between. The CDR3 consists of 14 residues. The CDR3 DNA follows: TGTGCCAGCAGTCGCACCAGCTCTGGAAACACCATATATTTT. Amino acid sequence: CASSRTSSGNTIYF.

This chain links TRBV24-1 with TRBJ2-7, with D possibly matching TRBD2 (6 bases). Trimming took off 6 bases at V and 6 bases at J, with 8 bases between the two ends. Germline assignment: CDR1 KGHDR and CDR2 SFDVKD. The CDR3 contains 11 residues. As DNA, the CDR3 is TGTGCCACCAGTTTCGGGGGCGAGCAGTACTTC. Protein sequence: CATSFGGEQYF.

This chain joins TRBV6-5 and TRBJ2-7; a weak D match, TRBD1 (6 bases). The V and J ends lost 0 bases and 4 bases respectively, with 16 bases between them. The CDR3 is 16 residues long. The germline gives CDR1 MNHEY, CDR2 SVGAGI. In nucleotides, the CDR3 is TGTGCCAGCAGTTACTCCGTCGGCAGGGGAAGGTACGAGCAGTACTTC. Amino acid sequence: CASSYSVGRGRYEQYF.

This sequence joins TRBV18 and TRBJ2-3; TRBD2 agrees at 12 bases. This CDR3 region has 16 residues. From germline, CDR1 is KGHSH and CDR2 LQKENI. Trimming took 5 bases from V and 0 from J; bases not matched to a gene: 3. This chain's CDR3 is CASSSLAGGSTDTQYF. The CDR3 bases are TGTGCCAGCTCATCTCTAGCGGGAGGGAGCACAGATACGCAGTATTTT.

This clone turned up a few times. V and J are TRBV19 and TRBJ2-5, with a possible D match to TRBD1 (6 bases). CDR1 is LNHDA, CDR2 SQIVND, per germline (reference sequence). V was clipped by 2 bases and J by 1 base, with 11 bases between them. The CDR3 runs to 15 residues. The CDR3 sequence is CASSIRPTGQETQYF. DNA for the CDR3: TGTGCCAGTAGTATACGCCCGACAGGCCAAGAGACCCAGTACTTC.

There are a few counts of this clone. The chain carries TRBV5-6 and TRBJ1-4; D is ambiguous. CDR1 is SGHDT, CDR2 YYEEEE, per germline. The V end was cut by 1 base, the J end by 12 bases, with 13 bases between. CDR3 length: 13 residues. CDR3 sequence: CASSLTVMKELFF. CDR3 coding DNA: TGTGCCAGCAGCTTGACAGTAATGAAGGAACTGTTTTTT.

V gene TRBV27 combines with J gene TRBJ1-6; D may be TRBD1 (6 bases). Germline CDR1 reads MNHEY; CDR2 reads SMNVEV (reference sequence). Deletions cut 2 bases from V and 9 bases from J, with 14 bases between. The CDR3 loop spans 15 amino acids. The CDR3 DNA is TGTGCCAGCAGTTTAAAATCGGGACAATTTTCACCCCTCCACTTT. It is translated as CASSLKSGQFSPLHF.

The chain couples TRBV30 to TRBJ2-7, with D possibly TRBD1 on 7 matching bases. CDR1 is GTSNPN and CDR2 is SVGIG in the germline V gene (reference sequence). The germline V and J ends were trimmed by 3 bases and 5 bases, with 20 bases remaining between them. The CDR3 contains 15 residues. The CDR3 DNA follows: TGTGCCTGGAGCGCTGGAGGGGGACAGCGAGACGAGCAGTACTTC. The encoded protein is CAWSAGGGQRDEQYF.

This chain joins TRBV7-2 and TRBJ2-5; D may be TRBD2 (5 bases). Germline CDR1 is SGHTA and CDR2 is FQGNSA. The CDR3 covers 14 residues. Trimming took 1 base from V and 6 from J, leaving 12 bases between them. CDR3 residues: CASSLGSGPKTQYF. Written as DNA, the CDR3 is TGTGCCAGCAGCTTAGGAAGCGGCCCGAAGACCCAGTACTTC.

V usage is TRBV19 and J usage is TRBJ2-7; no clear D. The germline V and J ends were trimmed by 10 bases and 1 base, with 8 bases remaining between them. The CDR3 loop spans 11 amino acids. CDR1 and CDR2 from the germline V gene are LNHDA and SQIVND (reference sequence). In DNA, the CDR3 is TGTGCCACCTCAGATTCCTACGAGCAGTACTTC. Protein product: CATSDSYEQYF.

The J gene is TRBJ1-5, the V gene TRBV7-2; TRBD1 aligns across 8 bases. In germline, CDR1 is SGHTA, CDR2 FQGNSA. J gave up 1 base and V 6 bases, and 8 bases lay outside the gene matches. The CDR3 consists of 16 residues. This chain's CDR3 is CASSQQGEGSNQPQHF. Here the CDR3 DNA reads TGTGCCAGCAGTCAACAGGGGGAGGGAAGCAATCAGCCCCAGCATTTT. The whole variable domain, filled in from reference TRBV7-2 and TRBJ1-5, reads GAGVSQSPSNKVTEKGKDVELRCDPISGHTALYWYRQSLGQGLEFLIYFQGNSAPDKSGLPSDRFSAERTGGSVSTLTIQRTQQEDSAVYLCASSQQGEGSNQPQHFGDGTRLSIL.

The gene calls are TRBV6-5 and TRBJ2-7; D possibly corresponds to TRBD2 (6 bases). Trimming pared 5 bases from V and 0 bases from J, leaving 11 bases between. From germline, CDR1 is MNHEY and CDR2 SVGAGI. The CDR3 is 14 amino acids. The CDR3 DNA is TGTGCCAGCAGTCTCGGGGGACTCTCCTACGAGCAGTACTTC. It is translated as CASSLGGLSYEQYF.

This chain uses TRBV7-8 with TRBJ2-3; TRBD1 might be the D (5 bases). This CDR3 has 15 residues. The V end lost 0 bases, the J end lost 4 bases, and 11 bases lay between the germline ends. The germline gives CDR1 SGHVS, CDR2 FQNEAQ. CDR3 sequence (DNA): TGTGCCAGCAGCTTAGCAGGGCCAGGGTCAGATACGCAGTATTTT. It yields the protein CASSLAGPGSDTQYF.

The chain employs TRBV6-5 and TRBJ2-2; 7 nucleotides match TRBD1. The CDR3 runs 15 residues. V lost 5 bases and J lost 0; bases outside the gene matches: 3. Looked up from germline, CDR1 is MNHEY and CDR2 is SVGAGI. DNA for the CDR3: TGTGCCAGCAGTCTCGGGACAGCGAACACCGGGGAGCTGTTTTTT. Translated: CASSLGTANTGELFF.

The chain links TRBV6-5 to TRBJ2-7, with 7 nucleotides matching TRBD2. The germline CDR1 and CDR2 sequences are MNHEY and SVGAGI. CDR3 size: 12 residues. V was clipped by 4 bases and J by 7 bases; unmatched bases: 4. The CDR3 DNA follows: TGTGCCAGCAGTTTCTCGGGACTAGAGCAGTACTTC. This encodes CASSFSGLEQYF.

This rearrangement joins TRBV5-5 to TRBJ2-7, with TRBD1 identical over 9 bases. CDR3 length: 14 amino acids. Germline values: CDR1 SGHKS, CDR2 YYEKEE (reference sequence). J lost 3 bases, V lost 4 bases, and 5 bases had no gene match. The CDR3 sequence: CASSHRDRDYEQYF. The CDR3 DNA reads TGTGCCAGCAGCCACCGGGACAGGGACTACGAGCAGTACTTC. Using reference TRBV5-5 and TRBJ2-7 for the parts outside the CDR3, the full variable domain is DAGVTQSPTHLIKTRGQQVTLRCSPISGHKSVSWYQQVLGQGPQFIFQYYEKEERGRGNFPDRFSARQFPNYSSELNVNALLLGDSALYLCASSHRDRDYEQYFGPGTRLTVT.

The chain carries TRBV5-1 and TRBJ2-2; TRBD1 agrees at 9 bases. This CDR3 has 16 amino acids. Germline CDR1 reads SGHRS; CDR2 reads YFSETQ. After removal of 1 base from V and 7 bases from J, the junction contained 8 bases not matched to a gene. DNA for the CDR3: TGCGCCAGCAGCTTGTCCGGGACAGGGCGGGTCGGGGAGCTGTTTTTT. It specifies CASSLSGTGRVGELFF.